One sample yielded the 24 T cell receptor beta chains listed below, sequenced in a study of blood T cell repertoires in COVID-19. Only in-frame clones appear in the TCRdb table, and some are missing; sequencing was by immunoSEQ multiplex PCR. Counted here are 40,000 or so clones, around nine tenths occurring once; the ten biggest clones make up about 13%. Sequenced sample: peripheral blood. All receptors derive from a human donor in a cohort sampled during active COVID-19.

V gene TRBV7-3 combines with J gene TRBJ2-3; the match to TRBD2 covers 8 bases. This CDR3 has 16 residues. J was trimmed by 2 bases and V by 5 bases; bases with no gene match: 9. Germline V CDR1 and CDR2: SGHTA, FQGTGA. This CDR3 reads CASSPGSGGHTDTQYF. CDR3 nucleotides: TGTGCCAGCAGCCCCGGAAGCGGGGGCCACACAGATACGCAGTATTTT.

The chain couples TRBV6-5 to TRBJ1-2; 10 bases agree with TRBD1. With V trimmed by 6 bases and J by 3 bases, 4 bases remained unmatched. The germline V gene encodes CDR1 MNHEY and CDR2 SVGAGI. The CDR3 covers 14 residues. CDR3 DNA: TGTGCCAGCAGCCGGGACAGGGGTGACTATGGCTACACCTTC. Translation gives CASSRDRGDYGYTF.

This clone was found once. The chain combines TRBV3-1 (or the pseudogene TRBV3-2) with TRBJ1-1; 8 positions agree with TRBD1. The CDR3 has 14 residues. CDR1 and CDR2 (germline): LGHDT, YNNKEL (reference sequence). V trimming: 2 bases; J trimming: 7 bases; junction bases outside the gene matches: 6. The chain's CDR3 is CASSQLPTGGEAFF. The CDR3 DNA reads as TGTGCCAGCAGCCAACTCCCCACAGGGGGTGAAGCTTTCTTT.

This chain connects TRBV25-1 to TRBJ2-7; a weak D match, TRBD2 (5 bases). This CDR3 has 14 amino acids. Trimming shortened V by 0 bases and J by 6 bases, and 12 bases separated the two germline ends. In germline, CDR1 is MGHDK, CDR2 SYGVNS. CDR3 amino acids: CASSEYREVIEQYF. CDR3 sequence (DNA): TGTGCCAGCAGTGAATACCGGGAAGTGATCGAGCAGTACTTC.

This chain joins TRBV20-1 and TRBJ1-6; perhaps TRBD1 as D (6 bases). V lost 3 bases to trimming and J lost 2 bases, with 11 bases between them. Germline loops: CDR1 DFQATT, CDR2 SNEGSKA (reference sequence). The CDR3 length is 15 residues. The CDR3 coding sequence is TGCAGTGCTAGTGCCGGGGACACCTATAATTCACCCCTCCACTTT. Protein: CSASAGDTYNSPLHF.

This rearrangement joins TRBV6-4 to TRBJ1-3; 9 nucleotides agree with TRBD1. V gave up 7 bases and J gave up 2 bases; unmatched junction bases: 15. Germline loops: CDR1 MRHNA, CDR2 SNTAGT. This CDR3 region has 18 residues. CDR3 in amino acids: CASIRYRGRSFAGNTIYF. In DNA form, the CDR3 reads TGTGCCAGCATACGATACAGGGGGCGCTCCTTTGCTGGAAACACCATATATTTT.

CDR3 bases: TGTGCCAGCAGAACCGGGACAGGGACCTACGAGCAGTACTTC. It codes for CASRTGTGTYEQYF. The chain links TRBV7-8 to TRBJ2-7; 9 bases align to TRBD1. The CDR3 consists of 14 residues. The germline V gene has CDR1 SGHVS and CDR2 FQNEAQ. J lost 2 bases, V lost 6 bases, and 5 bases had no gene match.

The V and J genes are TRBV30 and TRBJ1-1; D might be TRBD1 (6 bases). From germline, CDR1 is GTSNPN and CDR2 SVGIG (reference sequence). With 4 bases removed from V and 4 bases from J, the gap between germline ends came to 13 bases. The CDR3 has 13 amino acids. The CDR3, as DNA: TGTGCCTGGACACAGGGCTGGGGCACTGAAGCTTTCTTT. Residues: CAWTQGWGTEAFF.

J is TRBJ2-3 and V is TRBV6-6; a possible D gene is TRBD2 (5 bases). Per germline, CDR1 MNHNY and CDR2 SVGAGI (reference sequence). Between the trimmed V and J ends, which lost 6 bases and 2 bases, there was a span of 15 bases. This CDR3 contains 15 residues. The chain's CDR3 is CASRTGAGYTDTQYF. As DNA, the CDR3 is TGTGCCAGCAGAACGGGCGCGGGTTACACAGATACGCAGTATTTT.

The J gene is TRBJ2-3, the V gene TRBV6-4; possibly TRBD1 for D (6 bases). Trimming stripped 3 bases from V and 6 bases from J, with 7 bases between. Germline-derived CDR1 and CDR2 are MRHNA and SNTAGT. The CDR3 has 12 amino acids. The CDR3 loop is CASSEQGDTQYF. The CDR3 bases are TGTGCCAGCAGTGAACAGGGCGATACGCAGTATTTT.

This clone was counted a few times. This chain joins TRBV14 and TRBJ1-6; 7 positions agree with TRBD1. The CDR3 consists of 18 residues. V lost 4 bases and J lost 9; bases outside the gene matches: 18. From germline, CDR1 is SGHDN and CDR2 FVKESK. The CDR3 spells CASSPRSTATGLSSPLHF. The CDR3 coding sequence is TGTGCCAGCAGCCCCCGTTCAACGGCGACAGGGTTGAGTTCACCCCTCCACTTT. Drawing the rest from reference TRBV14 and TRBJ1-6, the complete variable domain is EAGVTQFPSHSVIEKGQTVTLRCDPISGHDNLYWYRRVMGKEIKFLLHFVKESKQDESGMPNNRFLAERTGGTYSTLKVQPAELEDSGVYFCASSPRSTATGLSSPLHFGNGTRLTVT.

The chain recombines TRBV27 with TRBJ2-7; D gene uncertain. The CDR3 length is 11 residues. Trimming removed 8 bases at V and 3 bases at J, with 8 bases between. The germline CDR1 and CDR2 sequences are MNHEY and SMNVEV (reference sequence). CDR3 DNA sequence: TGTGCCAGCGCGGATCGCTACGAGCAGTACTTC. This encodes CASADRYEQYF.

In regard to this clone: Within the sample, other DNA sequences also encode this same CDR3. The V and J genes are TRBV30 and TRBJ1-5; no clear D. Germline assignment: CDR1 GTSNPN and CDR2 SVGIG (reference sequence). This CDR3 comprises 13 residues. V was shortened by 0 bases and J by 3 bases, with 6 bases between the two germline ends. The CDR3 region is CAWSVRDNQPQHF. DNA of the CDR3: TGTGCCTGGAGTGTGAGGGACAATCAGCCCCAGCATTTT.

The CDR3 protein is CASSPRGGGTGELFF. The CDR3 DNA reads as TGTGCCAGCAGCCCGCGGGGGGGCGGGACCGGGGAGCTGTTTTTT. The chain recombines TRBV5-4 with TRBJ2-2; TRBD2 matches 9 bases. The J segment lost 5 bases and the V segment lost 4 bases, leaving 6 bases of the junction unmatched. The CDR3 length is 15 residues. CDR1 and CDR2 from the germline V gene are SGHNT and YYREEE (reference sequence).

The V and J genes are TRBV7-2 and TRBJ2-7; 10 bases are a match to TRBD1. The length of the CDR3 is 14 residues. Per germline, CDR1 SGHTA and CDR2 FQGNSA. Unmatched junction bases numbered 3, after V lost 4 bases and J lost 3 bases. Here the CDR3 DNA reads TGTGCCAGCAGCTACCGGGACAGGGGCTACGAGCAGTACTTC. Protein: CASSYRDRGYEQYF.

The chain couples TRBV12-3 or TRBV12-4 to TRBJ2-5; 8 bases align to TRBD1. V trimming: 5 bases; J trimming: 5 bases; junction bases outside the gene matches: 4. This CDR3 is 13 amino acids long. The CDR3 loop is CASSRTGLETQYF. CDR3 DNA sequence: TGTGCCAGCAGTAGGACAGGGTTGGAGACCCAGTACTTC.

This clone was counted between two and nine times. The chain employs TRBV5-8 and TRBJ2-2; 10 bases fit TRBD1. The V segment lost 4 bases and the J segment 12 bases; nucleotides outside the gene matches: 3. The CDR3 totals 12 residues. Germline CDR1 reads SGHTS; CDR2 reads YDEGEE. The CDR3 sequence: CASSRQGAKLFF. The DNA for the CDR3 is TGTGCCAGCAGCCGACAGGGGGCGAAGCTGTTTTTT.

In the case of this clone: The CDR3 carries no conserved terminal phenylalanine or tryptophan, so it likely arises from a read error. The limits of the CDR3 on the DNA are not certain, so only TCRdb's listed CDR3 is given. This rearrangement joins TRBV7-9 to TRBJ2-7; the table gives TRBD1 as D, unverified against the DNA. Germline V gene lookup returns CDR1 SEHNR and CDR2 FQNEAQ (reference sequence). The CDR3 contains 13 residues when both ends are counted. The CDR3 loop is CASSLGGDPEKKI.

The J gene is TRBJ2-1, the V gene TRBV11-2; 7 bases are shared with TRBD2. The CDR3 is 15 amino acids. From germline, CDR1 is SGHAT and CDR2 FQNNGV. After removal of 3 bases from V and 1 base from J, the junction contained 3 bases not matched to a gene. The CDR3 protein is CASSFPSGSYNEQFF. The CDR3 region has the DNA TGTGCCAGCAGCTTCCCTAGCGGTTCCTACAATGAGCAGTTCTTC.

The CDR3 sequence: CASSLTGATGSPLHF. CDR3 bases: TGCGCCAGCAGCCTGACAGGGGCGACGGGGTCACCCCTCCACTTT. V usage is TRBV5-1 and J usage is TRBJ1-6; 8 bases map to TRBD1. This CDR3 is 15 amino acids long. The V gene's germline CDR1 is SGHRS and CDR2 YFSETQ. The junction had 10 bases not matched to a gene; V was cut back by 4 bases and J by 10 bases.

J is TRBJ2-1 and V is TRBV24-1; 8 positions agree with TRBD1. CDR3 length: 16 residues. V dropped 2 bases and J dropped 1; count of bases not matched to a gene: 3. Germline values: CDR1 KGHDR, CDR2 SFDVKD. CDR3 region: CATSDSTGASYNEQFF. CDR3 nucleotide sequence: TGTGCCACCAGTGATTCGACAGGGGCGTCCTACAATGAGCAGTTCTTC.

V usage is TRBV7-8 and J usage is TRBJ2-5; TRBD1 matches at 7 bases. Germline CDR1 is SGHVS and CDR2 is FQNEAQ. Trimming at V came to 5 bases and at J to 1 base, leaving 7 bases not matched to a gene. This CDR3 is 15 amino acids long. The CDR3 protein is CASSGYTGAQETQYF. The CDR3 DNA sequence: TGTGCCAGCAGCGGTTATACAGGGGCCCAAGAGACCCAGTACTTC. Complete variable domain (other parts from reference TRBV7-8 and TRBJ2-5): GAGVSQSPRYKVAKRGQDVALRCDPISGHVSLFWYQQALGQGPEFLTYFQNEAQLDKSGLPSDRFFAERPEGSVSTLKIQRTQQEDSAVYLCASSGYTGAQETQYFGPGTRLLVL.

The rearrangement uses TRBV6-6 and TRBJ1-1; no reliable D call. V lost 1 base and J 6 bases, leaving 12 bases between the germline ends. CDR1 MNHNY and CDR2 SVGAGI come from the germline V gene (reference sequence). The CDR3 is made up of 14 amino acids. The CDR3 spells CASSYYSPSAEAFF. CDR3 coding DNA: TGTGCCAGCAGTTACTATTCCCCGAGCGCTGAAGCTTTCTTT.

In its sample, this clone was seen a few times. The CDR3 loop is CAISLNGAPNTGELFF. In DNA form, the CDR3 reads TGTGCCATCAGTCTAAATGGAGCGCCGAACACCGGGGAGCTGTTTTTT. The rearrangement links TRBV10-3 to TRBJ2-2; D ambiguous. Germline loops: CDR1 ENHRY, CDR2 SYGVKD. This CDR3 contains 16 residues. V was trimmed by 5 bases and J by 0 bases, leaving 13 bases between them.